This T cell receptor (beta chain) came from a study of T cell responses to AZD1222 COVID-19 vaccine (dated by TCRdb to the early 2020s). Concerning the study at large: AZD1222 recipients given second doses at about 4 weeks or at about 12 weeks were pooled, since spike-specific TCR depth and breadth were not found to differ between the two schedules. A total of over 230 trial participants underwent TCR sequencing, of whom 200 to 220 had received two doses of AZD1222 and about 25 had received two doses of the MenACWY control vaccine. Trial participants were enrolled into age subgroups of 18-55, 56-69 and 70-plus years, which contained about 150, 27 and 61 TCR-sequenced participants, respectively. Findings and caveats that apply to the study as a whole: The vaccine-associated CD4 TCRs covered the entire spike protein, and the dominant responses fell in regions 160-218 and 743-854. No day 14 peak-response samples were available, so repertoires were characterized only after the peak T cell response. A significant rise in spike-specific TCR breadth and depth was observed after two AZD1222 doses relative to day 0 and relative to MenACWY recipients. Conclusions about previously exposed vaccinees were limited because only six AZD1222 recipients were SARS-CoV-2 seropositive at baseline. Nearly half of unique spike-specific TCRs reportedly recognized epitopes outside regions mutated in the B.1.351 and B.1.1.7 variants. The 56-69-year group was small, and its depth increase did not reach significance, likely because of low power. Most participants were white British and females outnumbered males, and the authors suggested that clonal diversity may have been underestimated.

The CDR3 regions of human TCRbeta chains were subjected to immunosequencing. The paper's processing steps were these. TCRs in the repertoires were compared against a reference library of SARS-CoV-2-specific TCRs that had been generated with the MIRA antigen-specificity platform. Breadth meant the fraction of unique TCRs that were SARS-CoV-2-associated, whereas depth meant the fraction of total T cells that were SARS-CoV-2-associated. Each spike-specific TCR was assigned to its reactive spike region and to a CD4 or CD8 class using the MIRA data. Log10-transformed breadth and depth values were compared by one-way ANOVA with Sidak's multiple comparisons tests. Not all clones reach the TCRdb copy of this immuneACCESS table, which keeps in-frame sequences only. Checked studies attribute under half of the gap to unresolved V genes and leave the rest unexplained. V and J calls and clone size follow that table, whereas D and trimming were derived from the DNA. The sample records 67,000 or so clones, 65% to 85% of which are singletons. 8% to 10% of the sample is held by the ten biggest clonotypes.

This clone was picked up a small number of times. The target of this receptor is not known. No qualities accompany the bases; no much larger clone lies one base away. The time point label here, explained by the study, means: baseline before first vaccination. Vaccinee samples came from UK trials COV001 and COV002, including a single-blind randomized controlled phase 2/3 trial of AZD1222 (ChAdOx1 nCoV-19) in healthy adults. Trial participant PBMC samples were collected at day 0 and day 28 after the second dose for TCRbeta chain sequencing. The germline V gene specifies SGHRS as CDR1 and YFSETQ as CDR2. Unmatched junction bases come to 9, with V trimmed by 4 bases and J by 6 bases. The CDR3 sequence holds 16 residues, the cysteine and phenylalanine included. Only the CDR3 DNA stays, 48 bases, in frame from base 1.

This sequence was found in an adult in good health. The sequences come from peripheral blood, collected on day 0 of AZD1222 vaccination. The receptor chain draws on TRBV5-1 and TRBJ1-6; 8 junctional bases match TRBD1. CDR3 protein: CASSRIQQGGNSPLHF. The sequenced DNA: TGCGCCAGCAGCAGAATCCAACAGGGGGGTAATTCACCCCTCCACTTT.